The 32 T cell receptor beta chains below come from one sample, sequenced in a study of identical twins. One entry per CDR3 protein, called by TCRdb with MiXCR from the 5' RACE reads. The sample includes 200,000 or so distinct CDR3 sequences, 6.5% to 8.5% of them seen just once. A further study also used this sample, focusing on yellow fever vaccine responses in identical twins.

Sequencing was performed on memory (CD45RO+) T cells sorted from blood. The receptor source for this set is a woman younger than 30 in good health.

This clonotype was detected many times. One end of the junction varies from germline; a read error may be responsible. The J gene is TRBJ2-3, the V gene TRBV4-2; 7 nucleotides match TRBD2. Germline V gene data show CDR1 as LGHNA and CDR2 as YNFKEQ. CDR3 length equals 16 residues. CDR3 loop: CASSQEWLAGTDTQYF. In DNA form, the CDR3 reads TGCGCCAGCAGCCAAGAGTGGCTAGCGGGCACAGATACGCAGTATTTT.

The V and J genes are TRBV6-2 or TRBV6-3 and TRBJ2-1; TRBD2 aligns across 11 bases. The germline CDR1 and CDR2 sequences are MNHEY and SVGEGT. V dropped 2 bases and J dropped 8; count of bases not matched to a gene: 8. This CDR3 contains 16 residues. CDR3 DNA: TGTGCCAGCAGTTACCCAGCCCTAGCGGGAGGCGATGAGCAGTTCTTC. It specifies CASSYPALAGGDEQFF.

The chain carries TRBV5-1 and TRBJ2-7, with D tentatively TRBD1 (5 bases). The CDR3 has 13 residues. Per germline, CDR1 SGHRS and CDR2 YFSETQ. Trimming took off 5 bases at V and 2 bases at J, with 11 bases between the two ends. The CDR3: CASSGAVPYEQYF. CDR3 nucleotide sequence: TGCGCCAGCAGTGGGGCGGTTCCCTACGAGCAGTACTTC.

The rearrangement joins TRBV20-1 to TRBJ1-2; D possibly corresponds to TRBD1 (5 bases). The V gene lost 0 bases and the J gene lost 7 bases, with 15 bases spanning the gap. The length of the CDR3 is 14 residues. Germline CDR1 and CDR2: DFQATT and SNEGSKA (reference sequence). The CDR3 region has the DNA TGCAGTGCTAGAGATCCTCGACGGGACCGTGGCTACACCTTC. Amino acid sequence: CSARDPRRDRGYTF.

This clonotype was seen at least ten times. The CDR3 region is CASSQDQRNEQFF. CDR3 nucleotide sequence: TGTGCCAGCAGCCAAGATCAGCGCAATGAGCAGTTCTTC. V is TRBV14 and J is TRBJ2-1; D is ambiguous. Trimming stripped 0 bases from V and 6 bases from J, with 6 bases between. The CDR3 covers 13 residues. CDR1 is SGHDN, CDR2 FVKESK, per germline.

This clonotype showed up many times. The chain links TRBV7-9 to TRBJ2-1, with 10 bases aligning to TRBD1. Unmatched junction bases numbered 2, after V lost 5 bases and J lost 1 base. Germline V CDR1 and CDR2: SEHNR, FQNEAQ (reference sequence). The CDR3 is made up of 15 amino acids. CDR3: CASSPGQGSYNEQFF. Written as DNA, the CDR3 is TGTGCCAGCAGCCCGGGACAGGGGTCCTACAATGAGCAGTTCTTC. The variable domain in full, completed from reference TRBV7-9 and TRBJ2-1, reads DTGVSQNPRHKITKRGQNVTFRCDPISEHNRLYWYRQTLGQGPEFLTYFQNEAQLEKSRLLSDRFSAERPKGSFSTLEIQRTEQGDSAMYLCASSPGQGSYNEQFFGPGTRLTVL.

This clonotype has a count of ten or more. The chain links TRBV6-2 or TRBV6-3 to TRBJ2-1; 12 nucleotides align to TRBD2. This CDR3 comprises 19 residues. Germline values: CDR1 MNHEY, CDR2 SVGEGT. Trimming at V came to 6 bases and at J to 0 bases, leaving 12 bases not matched to a gene. CDR3 nucleotides: TGTGCCAGCAGCAAATACGCCGGACTAGCGGGGAGCTCCTACAATGAGCAGTTCTTC. This codes for CASSKYAGLAGSSYNEQFF.

This clonotype was seen only a few times. This chain joins TRBV20-1 and TRBJ1-6, with 10 bases aligning to TRBD1. Trimming took 2 bases from V and 8 from J; bases not matched to a gene: 3. The CDR3 is 14 residues long. Germline values: CDR1 DFQATT, CDR2 SNEGSKA (reference sequence). The CDR3 DNA reads as TGCAGTGCTAGACCGGGACAGGGGTATTCACCCCTCCACTTT. It yields the protein CSARPGQGYSPLHF.

The sample holds a few counts of this clonotype. The V gene is TRBV4-3, the J gene TRBJ2-1, with TRBD1 identical over 9 bases. The CDR3 spans 16 residues. Unmatched junction bases numbered 6, after V lost 0 bases and J lost 6 bases. The germline gives CDR1 LGHNA, CDR2 YSLEER. This chain's CDR3 is CASSQDRGTGSNEQFF. The CDR3 DNA reads TGCGCCAGCAGCCAAGATCGGGGGACAGGGAGCAATGAGCAGTTCTTC.

V usage is TRBV4-3 and J usage is TRBJ2-2; TRBD1 matches 8 bases. J lost 7 bases, V lost 1 base, and 5 bases had no gene match. CDR1 and CDR2 from the germline V gene are LGHNA and YSLEER. The length of the CDR3 is 15 residues. The CDR3 sequence: CASSQGQGYGGELFF. CDR3 sequence (DNA): TGCGCCAGCAGCCAAGGACAGGGGTACGGCGGGGAGCTGTTTTTT.

This clonotype was observed many times. The rearrangement joins TRBV24-1 to TRBJ2-5; TRBD2 agrees at 10 bases. V dropped 4 bases and J dropped 5; count of bases not matched to a gene: 12. The CDR3 is 17 residues long. Germline loops: CDR1 KGHDR, CDR2 SFDVKD. The CDR3 loop reads CATSESAGGSFGETQYF. The CDR3 DNA reads TGTGCCACCAGTGAATCAGCGGGAGGGAGTTTCGGGGAGACCCAGTACTTC.

The table lists this clonotype with many counts. The chain is built from TRBV7-9 and TRBJ2-1; TRBD1 is a possible D gene (5 bases). The germline V and J ends were trimmed by 2 bases and 0 bases, with 8 bases remaining between them. The length of the CDR3 is 15 residues. Germline V gene lookup returns CDR1 SEHNR and CDR2 FQNEAQ (reference sequence). The CDR3 reads CASSLRGASYNEQFF. The CDR3 region has the DNA TGTGCCAGCAGCTTAAGGGGCGCCTCCTACAATGAGCAGTTCTTC.

This clonotype was recorded a few times. V and J are TRBV20-1 and TRBJ1-2, with 7 bases identical to TRBD1. This CDR3 has 14 residues. CDR1 DFQATT and CDR2 SNEGSKA come from the germline V gene (reference sequence). Losses at the gene ends were 2 bases for V and 0 bases for J; bases not matched to a gene: 3. The CDR3 region is CSARRDRANYGYTF. For the CDR3, the DNA is TGCAGTGCTAGAAGGGACAGAGCTAACTATGGCTACACCTTC.

This clonotype was seen ten or more times. CDR3 region: CASSKVCQLAGSTDTQYF. CDR3 coding DNA: TGTGCCAGCAGCAAAGTATGTCAACTAGCGGGGAGCACAGATACGCAGTATTTT. This chain links TRBV21-1 with TRBJ2-3; TRBD2, the table's D call, lacks a check against the DNA. TRBV21-1 corresponds to a pseudogene. The CDR3 totals 18 residues.

Ten or more counts support this clonotype. The chain links TRBV12-3 or TRBV12-4 to TRBJ1-5, with 7 nucleotides matching TRBD1. Losses at the gene ends were 5 bases for V and 2 bases for J; bases not matched to a gene: 9. The length of the CDR3 is 16 residues. The CDR3, as DNA: TGTGCCAGCAGTAATGTACAGGGGAAGTGCAATCAGCCCCAGCATTTT. Its protein is CASSNVQGKCNQPQHF.

This clonotype occurred many times. This chain connects TRBV24-1 to TRBJ1-5, with 8 bases lining up with TRBD1. Germline CDR1 and CDR2: KGHDR and SFDVKD. This CDR3 spans 17 amino acids. V was clipped by 5 bases and J by 5 bases; unmatched bases: 13. CDR3 residues: CATSAAPPQGVHQPQHF. CDR3 nucleotide sequence: TGTGCCACCAGTGCCGCTCCGCCACAGGGGGTGCATCAGCCCCAGCATTTT.

This clonotype was seen ten or more times. V gene TRBV10-3 combines with J gene TRBJ2-3, with D perhaps TRBD2 (6 bases). CDR1 ENHRY and CDR2 SYGVKD come from the germline V gene. The CDR3 extends over 17 amino acids. Trimming took 5 bases from V and 3 from J, leaving 21 bases between them. CDR3 DNA sequence: TGTGCCATCAGTACCCTAGCGCCCGGGAGAAAGACAGATACGCAGTATTTT. The encoded protein is CAISTLAPGRKTDTQYF.

This clonotype appeared a few times. The chain employs TRBV20-1 and TRBJ1-1, with D possibly matching TRBD1 (5 bases). With 3 bases removed from V and 1 base from J, the gap between germline ends came to 6 bases. CDR1 DFQATT and CDR2 SNEGSKA come from the germline V gene (reference sequence). The CDR3 sequence is 12 residues long. The CDR3 DNA follows: TGCAGTGCTAGCAGGGCGAACACTGAAGCTTTCTTT. Its translation: CSASRANTEAFF.

This clonotype was seen ten or more times. The chain couples TRBV4-1 to TRBJ1-2, with D possibly being TRBD1 (5 bases). The V end lost 4 bases, the J end lost 3 bases, and 18 bases lay between the germline ends. The germline gives CDR1 MGHRA, CDR2 YSYEKL. The CDR3 runs 16 residues. The CDR3 DNA reads TGCGCCAGCAGCCGAACTTCACCCGGGACCCACTATGGCTACACCTTC. Translating gives CASSRTSPGTHYGYTF.

In this sample, this clonotype turned up many times. CDR3 bases: TGCAGCGTTTCTGCAGGGGGAGCCTACAATGAGCAGTTCTTC. Encoded protein: CSVSAGGAYNEQFF. This sequence joins TRBV29-1 and TRBJ2-1; 7 nucleotides match TRBD1. V lost 5 bases and J lost 2; bases outside the gene matches: 6. The germline CDR1 and CDR2 sequences are SQVTM and ANQGSEA. CDR3 length: 14 residues.

This clonotype was picked up many times. The genes are TRBV5-1 and TRBJ2-1; 7 bases agree with TRBD1. The CDR3 has 14 amino acids. Germline V CDR1 and CDR2: SGHRS, YFSETQ. V lost 4 bases to trimming and J lost 2 bases; unmatched junction nucleotides: 3. CDR3 nucleotides: TGCGCCAGCAGCCTCGGACAGGCCTACAATGAGCAGTTCTTC. Translating gives CASSLGQAYNEQFF.

Many counts were recorded for this clonotype. The chain has TRBV7-2 and TRBJ1-5; D is possibly TRBD1 (5 bases). The CDR3 has 14 amino acids. Germline V gene sequence: CDR1 SGHTA, CDR2 FQGNSA. The V gene lost 1 base and the J gene lost 4 bases, with 8 bases spanning the gap. CDR3 sequence (DNA): TGTGCCAGCAGCTTAGGACGGGGGAATCAGCCCCAGCATTTT. Encoded protein: CASSLGRGNQPQHF.

This clonotype was seen ten or more times. This rearrangement joins TRBV20-1 to TRBJ2-2, with 12 bases that match TRBD2. J was trimmed by 8 bases and V by 2 bases; bases with no gene match: 18. CDR3 length: 19 residues. The V gene's germline CDR1 is DFQATT and CDR2 SNEGSKA (reference sequence). The CDR3 DNA reads as TGCAGTGCTAGACCCGGACATATGCGGACTAGCGGGGCCCATGGGGAGCTGTTTTTT. Encoded protein: CSARPGHMRTSGAHGELFF.

This chain joins TRBV11-2 and TRBJ2-5, with D perhaps given as TRBD1 or TRBD2 (5 bases each). The ends were cut back, 1 base at V and 5 bases at J, with 11 bases in the middle. CDR3 size: 14 residues. Per germline, CDR1 SGHAT and CDR2 FQNNGV. The CDR3 DNA sequence: TGTGCCAGCAGCTTAGCCCCAGGGACGGAGACCCAGTACTTC. This gives the protein CASSLAPGTETQYF.

The chain is built from TRBV20-1 and TRBJ2-3; 12 positions agree with TRBD2. Germline trimming cut 1 base from V and 2 bases from J; bases unmatched to any gene: 10. This CDR3 has 18 amino acids. Germline values: CDR1 DFQATT, CDR2 SNEGSKA (reference sequence). The DNA for the CDR3 is TGCAGTGCTAGAGTGGAGACTAGCGGGAGTGTGTACACAGATACGCAGTATTTT. Translating gives CSARVETSGSVYTDTQYF.

The chain uses TRBV24-1 and TRBJ1-4; D is unresolved. V gave up 2 bases and J gave up 6 bases, with 6 bases separating them. CDR1 and CDR2 from the germline V gene are KGHDR and SFDVKD. The CDR3 runs 13 residues. CDR3 amino acids: CATSDSSYEKLFF. The CDR3 region has the DNA TGTGCCACCAGTGATTCGTCCTATGAAAAACTGTTTTTT.

This clonotype was seen only a few times. V usage is TRBV7-2 and J usage is TRBJ1-2; D uncertain. V dropped 2 bases and J dropped 4 bases, with 14 bases sitting between them. Per germline, CDR1 SGHTA and CDR2 FQGNSA. The CDR3 has 15 residues. CDR3 in DNA: TGTGCCAGCAGCTTACCCCCGACATATGCCTATGGCTACACCTTC. Its protein product is CASSLPPTYAYGYTF.

This clonotype was recorded many times. V and J are TRBV25-1 and TRBJ2-2; 7 nucleotides align to TRBD2. V was pared by 11 bases and J by 7 bases, with 4 bases of the junction left unmatched. The CDR3 loop spans 11 amino acids. Germline V lookup: CDR1 MGHDK, CDR2 SYGVNS. The CDR3 DNA sequence: TGTGCCTGTGGGGAGGGCGGGGAGCTGTTTTTT. Translating gives CACGEGGELFF.

The genes are TRBV7-9 and TRBJ2-7; 9 bases are a match to TRBD1. CDR1 is SEHNR, CDR2 FQNEAQ, per germline (reference sequence). J lost 6 bases, V lost 6 bases, and 9 bases had no gene match. This CDR3 has 14 residues. The chain's CDR3 is CASRGTGMEAEQYF. CDR3 coding DNA: TGTGCCAGCAGAGGGACAGGGATGGAAGCCGAGCAGTACTTC.

The chain links TRBV14 to TRBJ2-7; 8 bases fit TRBD1. The CDR3 runs to 15 residues. Germline V gene lookup returns CDR1 SGHDN and CDR2 FVKESK. The V and J ends lost 4 bases and 2 bases, in that order; junction bases with no gene match: 7. CDR3 sequence reads: CASSLFNRGAYEQYF. CDR3 nucleotide sequence: TGTGCCAGCAGCCTCTTTAACAGGGGGGCCTACGAGCAGTACTTC.

This clonotype showed up just a few times. The V call is TRBV18, the J call TRBJ2-6; the D gene is possibly TRBD1 (5 bases). The CDR3 is made up of 17 amino acids. CDR1 and CDR2 (germline): KGHSH, LQKENI. The V end was cut by 2 bases, the J end by 2 bases, with 13 bases between. The CDR3 DNA reads as TGTGCCAGCTCACCATTAGGGGTTAAACCTGGGGCCAACGTCCTGACTTTC. This gives the protein CASSPLGVKPGANVLTF.

This clonotype was seen more than once but under ten times. CDR3 region: CASTQGPPNTEAFF. As DNA, the CDR3 is TGTGCCAGCACTCAGGGGCCCCCGAACACTGAAGCTTTCTTT. The chain employs TRBV12-3 or TRBV12-4 and TRBJ1-1, with a possible D match to TRBD1 (6 bases). V was shortened by 7 bases and J by 1 base, with 13 bases between the two germline ends. The CDR3 spans 14 residues.